The 2 T cell receptor beta chains in this list originate from one sample, sequenced in a study of T cells in Graves' hyperthyroidism and ophthalmopathy. The investigators amplified TCR beta CDR3 regions from RNA transcripts. First-round RT-PCR of the TCR CDR3 relied on the HTBI primer set. TCRdb re-analysed the multiplex PCR reads in MiXCR, keeping a single row per CDR3 protein. The table lists over 500,000 distinct CDR3 sequences, around 15% of them singletons. The specimen sequenced was blood. The origin of the receptors is a woman aged 40-49 years with Graves' hyperthyroidism.

This clonotype showed up many times. The chain joins TRBV2 to TRBJ1-5; 7 nucleotides align to TRBD1. CDR1 SNHLY and CDR2 FYNNEI come from the germline V gene. This CDR3 region has 15 residues. V was pared by 7 bases and J by 4 bases, with 10 bases of the junction left unmatched. CDR3 bases: TGTGCCAGCAACGATTTGGAGGGGGCTAATCAGCCCCAGCATTTT. This codes for CASNDLEGANQPQHF.

Ten or more counts support this clonotype. The J gene is TRBJ2-1, the V gene TRBV20-1; TRBD2 is a possible D gene (6 bases). Germline CDR1 and CDR2: DFQATT and SNEGSKA (reference sequence). Between the trimmed V and J ends, which lost 1 base and 3 bases, there was a span of 16 bases. CDR3 length: 16 amino acids. This chain's CDR3 is CSARGRDASFYNEQFF. CDR3 bases: TGCAGTGCTAGAGGGCGGGACGCGTCGTTCTACAATGAGCAGTTCTTC.